This T cell receptor beta chain stems from a study of T cell clonality in common variable immunodeficiency. Whole-study findings and limits: Common variable immunodeficiency TCR beta sequences reportedly had fewer deletions and N-nucleotide insertions. Compared with healthy controls, CVID subjects showed increased TCRbeta clonality, mostly in about a third.

The V and J ends lost 4 bases and 2 bases respectively, with 5 bases between them. The CDR3 sequence is 13 residues long. Germline V gives CDR1 MRHNA, CDR2 SNTAGT. Control and CVID samples contributed equal amounts of genomic DNA. Only in-frame clones appear in the TCRdb table, and some are missing; sequencing was by immunoSEQ multiplex PCR. This table holds fewer than 70,000 clones with no singletons; the top ten claim about 1.5%. At least ten counts were recorded for this clone. Its target is unknown. The CDR3 extends 3 residues past the end of the read, so its final part is completed from the germline J gene.

V usage is TRBV6-4 and J usage is TRBJ2-2; possible D gene TRBD1, 5 bases. The sequencing sample was made of peripheral blood mononuclear cells. The source is a person aged 18-70 years in good health. The DNA read from the CDR3 is TGTGCCAGCAGTGGGACAAACACCGGGGAG. It codes for CASSGTNTGE. The entire CDR3 protein reads CASSGTNTGELFF.